The 24 T cell receptor beta chains listed next were all sequenced from one sample in a study of blood T cell repertoires in COVID-19. Assay: immunoSEQ multiplex PCR; the TCRdb copy retains only in-frame clones and omits some. The sample shows 50,000 to 60,000 clones, roughly 91% of them seen only once. The material sequenced was peripheral blood. The receptors come from a man older than 75 with active or convalescent COVID-19.

This clone was observed once. This sequence joins TRBV18 and TRBJ2-1; D uncertain. This CDR3 region has 14 residues. Germline V gene lookup returns CDR1 KGHSH and CDR2 LQKENI. V was trimmed by 2 bases and J by 3 bases, leaving 8 bases between them. The CDR3 region has the DNA TGTGCCAGCTCACCAGAGTTTCTCTACAATGAGCAGTTCTTC. Encoded protein: CASSPEFLYNEQFF.

The chain combines TRBV19 with TRBJ2-7; D perhaps matches TRBD2 (5 bases). The germline CDR1 and CDR2 sequences are LNHDA and SQIVND (reference sequence). The CDR3 is 14 amino acids. V was cut by 5 bases and J by 2 bases, with 13 bases left in between. CDR3 sequence reads: CASSFRTGTYEQYF. Written as DNA, the CDR3 is TGTGCCAGTAGTTTCCGGACGGGAACCTACGAGCAGTACTTC.

The chain couples TRBV6-5 to TRBJ1-5; 9 bases align to TRBD1. J lost 7 bases, V lost 6 bases, and 7 bases had no gene match. The germline gives CDR1 MNHEY, CDR2 SVGAGI. This CDR3 has 14 amino acids. The CDR3 sequence: CASRGGQGTQPQHF. The CDR3, as DNA: TGTGCCAGCAGGGGGGGACAGGGAACGCAGCCCCAGCATTTT.

The chain links TRBV3-1 (or the pseudogene TRBV3-2) to TRBJ2-3; TRBD2 aligns across 11 bases. CDR1 and CDR2 (germline): LGHDT, YNNKEL (reference sequence). Trimming cost V 1 base and J 3 bases; bases outside gene matches: 9. This CDR3 is 18 amino acids long. The CDR3 protein is CASSQGISGRAGTDTQYF. The CDR3 DNA is TGTGCCAGCAGCCAAGGAATTAGCGGGAGGGCCGGAACAGATACGCAGTATTTT.

This clone has just a few counts. J is TRBJ1-3 and V is TRBV6-5; maybe TRBD1 (6 bases). The CDR3 is 15 residues long. Germline CDR1 MNHEY, CDR2 SVGAGI. Trimming cost V 6 bases and J 2 bases, with 14 bases left between them. Written as DNA, the CDR3 is TGTGCCAGCAGACCCCCGGGGACACCTGGAAACACCATATATTTT. Residues: CASRPPGTPGNTIYF.

This chain connects TRBV2 to TRBJ1-3, with D perhaps matching TRBD1 (5 bases). From germline, CDR1 is SNHLY and CDR2 FYNNEI. Trimming removed 8 bases at V and 3 bases at J, with 8 bases between. The CDR3 loop spans 12 amino acids. CDR3 in amino acids: CASGGNGNTIYF. The DNA of the CDR3 is TGTGCCAGCGGGGGGAATGGAAACACCATATATTTT.

The table lists this clone with a few counts. The genes are TRBV2 and TRBJ1-2, with TRBD1 identical over 7 bases. CDR1 is SNHLY, CDR2 FYNNEI, per germline. With 4 bases clipped from V and 2 bases from J, the junction kept 1 base outside the gene matches. The CDR3 extends over 13 amino acids. The CDR3 loop is CASSADRNYGYTF. As DNA, the CDR3 is TGTGCCAGCAGTGCGGACAGGAACTATGGCTACACCTTC. Based on the CDR3 plus reference TRBV2 and TRBJ1-2, the full variable domain is EPEVTQTPSHQVTQMGQEVILRCVPISNHLYFYWYRQILGQKVEFLVSFYNNEISEKSEIFDDQFSVERPDGSNFTLKIRSTKLEDSAMYFCASSADRNYGYTFGSGTRLTVV.

The gene calls are TRBV28 and TRBJ2-4, with 8 bases fitting TRBD2. CDR1 is MDHEN and CDR2 is SYDVKM in the germline V gene. The CDR3 is 15 residues long. The trim removed 6 bases at V and 7 bases at J, leaving 11 bases unmatched. This CDR3 is CASSEPGGARNIQYF. CDR3 coding DNA: TGTGCCAGCAGCGAACCCGGGGGGGCAAGGAACATTCAGTACTTC.

The V and J genes are TRBV19 and TRBJ2-1; the D gene is possibly TRBD2 (6 bases). Per the germline V gene, CDR1 is LNHDA and CDR2 is SQIVND (reference sequence). Trimming shortened V by 3 bases and J by 1 base, and 10 bases separated the two germline ends. The CDR3 loop spans 15 amino acids. CDR3 sequence: CASSITGESYNEQFF. The CDR3 DNA reads TGTGCCAGTAGTATTACGGGAGAATCCTACAATGAGCAGTTCTTC. Variable domain in full (rest from reference TRBV19 and TRBJ2-1): DGGITQSPKYLFRKEGQNVTLSCEQNLNHDAMYWYRQDPGQGLRLIYYSQIVNDFQKGDIAEGYSVSREKKESFPLTVTSAQKNPTAFYLCASSITGESYNEQFFGPGTRLTVL.

The V and J genes are TRBV7-2 and TRBJ1-2, with 7 bases matching TRBD1. After removal of 6 bases from V and 1 base from J, the junction contained 8 bases not matched to a gene. The CDR3 consists of 15 residues. Germline-derived CDR1 and CDR2 are SGHTA and FQGNSA. In DNA form, the CDR3 reads TGTGCCAGCAGTACAAGGGGGCGGGGTAACTATGGCTACACCTTC. This gives the protein CASSTRGRGNYGYTF.

The chain combines TRBV5-1 with TRBJ1-4; D is uncertain. The CDR3 is 15 amino acids. Per the germline V gene, CDR1 is SGHRS and CDR2 is YFSETQ. With 0 bases removed from V and 6 bases from J, the gap between germline ends came to 12 bases. CDR3 residues: CASSLVGRKDEKLFF. DNA of the CDR3: TGCGCCAGCAGCTTGGTGGGCAGGAAGGATGAAAAACTGTTTTTT.

This chain joins TRBV5-1 and TRBJ2-1; 10 bases fit TRBD1. The CDR3 has 15 amino acids. CDR1 and CDR2 from the germline V gene are SGHRS and YFSETQ. The junction had 7 bases not matched to a gene; V was cut back by 4 bases and J by 6 bases. In DNA, the CDR3 is TGCGCCAGCAGCCCACTGACAGGGGGCTTCAATGAGCAGTTCTTC. The encoded protein is CASSPLTGGFNEQFF.

As DNA, the CDR3 is TGTGCCAGCAGTGAATACCGGGGAGATACGCAGTATTTT. It is translated as CASSEYRGDTQYF. The gene calls are TRBV6-4 and TRBJ2-3; perhaps TRBD2 as D (5 bases). Germline CDR1 and CDR2: MRHNA and SNTAGT. V lost 3 bases and J 5 bases, leaving 9 bases between the germline ends. The CDR3 is 13 residues long.

This clone was observed a single time. V usage is TRBV11-2 and J usage is TRBJ1-4; 7 positions match TRBD1. CDR1 is SGHAT and CDR2 is FQNNGV in the germline V gene. V lost 3 bases to trimming and J lost 5 bases; unmatched junction nucleotides: 18. CDR3 size: 19 residues. The CDR3 DNA reads TGTGCCAGCAGCTTTCCGCGGGCCCACGGGACAGCTTTAAATGAAAAACTGTTTTTT. Protein: CASSFPRAHGTALNEKLFF.

This chain joins TRBV2 and TRBJ2-7; 7 positions agree with TRBD1. Per germline, CDR1 SNHLY and CDR2 FYNNEI. This CDR3 contains 15 residues. V was pared by 2 bases and J by 2 bases, with 6 bases of the junction left unmatched. CDR3 region: CASSEPGTATYEQYF. Written as DNA, the CDR3 is TGTGCCAGCAGTGAACCCGGGACAGCTACCTACGAGCAGTACTTC.

The chain is built from TRBV7-9 and TRBJ1-1; no clear D. The germline V gene has CDR1 SEHNR and CDR2 FQNEAQ (reference sequence). The V end was cut by 2 bases, the J end by 4 bases, with 8 bases between. This CDR3 contains 13 residues. CDR3: CASSLRLVTEAFF. DNA of the CDR3: TGTGCCAGCAGCTTAAGACTGGTCACTGAAGCTTTCTTT.

The rearrangement links TRBV27 to TRBJ2-5; 16 positions match TRBD2. Unmatched junction bases numbered 15, after V lost 6 bases and J lost 5 bases. Germline CDR1 is MNHEY and CDR2 is SMNVEV (reference sequence). This CDR3 contains 19 residues. CDR3 amino acids: CASSYRPGLAGGPGETQYF. The CDR3 DNA reads as TGTGCCAGCAGCTATCGGCCGGGACTAGCGGGAGGGCCAGGGGAGACCCAGTACTTC.

The rearrangement uses TRBV11-2 and TRBJ1-1; D unclear. The CDR3 sequence is 15 residues long. Trimming took 1 base from V and 3 from J, leaving 12 bases between them. Per germline, CDR1 SGHAT and CDR2 FQNNGV. CDR3 region: CASSLVGGSDTEAFF. The CDR3 nucleotides read TGTGCCAGCAGCTTAGTTGGAGGGTCGGACACTGAAGCTTTCTTT.

Here the CDR3 DNA reads TGTGCCAGCAGCTACGTGAGCCAAGAGACCCAGTACTTC. Its protein product is CASSYVSQETQYF. The rearrangement joins TRBV7-2 to TRBJ2-5; no firm D call. The CDR3 loop spans 13 amino acids. From germline, CDR1 is SGHTA and CDR2 FQGNSA. The V end lost 4 bases, the J end lost 1 base, and 7 bases lay between the germline ends.

The chain joins TRBV3-1 (or the pseudogene TRBV3-2) to TRBJ2-2; 11 bases fit TRBD1. Germline trimming cut 3 bases from V and 8 bases from J; bases unmatched to any gene: 8. This CDR3 has 16 residues. The V gene's germline CDR1 is LGHDT and CDR2 YNNKEL (reference sequence). This CDR3 reads CASSHSGQGARGELFF. CDR3 bases: TGTGCCAGCAGCCATAGTGGACAGGGGGCAAGAGGGGAGCTGTTTTTT.

In nucleotides, the CDR3 is TGTGCCAGCCTTATCCCTGGGGGCTTCACTGAAGCTTTCTTT. This gives the protein CASLIPGGFTEAFF. This chain connects TRBV28 to TRBJ1-1; D is perhaps TRBD1 (6 bases). Trimming took 8 bases from V and 4 from J, leaving 17 bases between them. The germline CDR1 and CDR2 sequences are MDHEN and SYDVKM. The CDR3 covers 14 residues.

There are a few counts of this clone. The chain combines TRBV7-3 with TRBJ1-6; unclear D gene. The CDR3 extends over 16 amino acids. Germline CDR1 SGHTA, CDR2 FQGTGA. V was pared by 1 base and J by 4 bases, with 11 bases between. The CDR3: CASSLNPAGYNSPLHF. In nucleotides, the CDR3 is TGTGCCAGCAGCTTAAACCCCGCCGGGTATAATTCACCCCTCCACTTT.

The chain recombines TRBV7-2 with TRBJ1-2; D is undetermined. The V gene's germline CDR1 is SGHTA and CDR2 FQGNSA. Trimming took 3 bases from V and 7 from J, leaving 18 bases between them. This CDR3 spans 15 amino acids. The CDR3 loop is CASSFSEASSGGYTF. CDR3 nucleotides: TGTGCCAGCAGCTTTTCGGAGGCGTCTTCTGGTGGCTACACCTTC.

The J gene is TRBJ2-2, the V gene TRBV5-1, with 8 positions matching TRBD1. This CDR3 has 16 amino acids. V was clipped by 4 bases and J by 5 bases; unmatched bases: 10. CDR1 is SGHRS, CDR2 YFSETQ, per germline. CDR3 in amino acids: CASSHGQGRRTGELFF. CDR3 DNA: TGCGCCAGCAGCCATGGACAGGGCCGACGTACCGGGGAGCTGTTTTTT.